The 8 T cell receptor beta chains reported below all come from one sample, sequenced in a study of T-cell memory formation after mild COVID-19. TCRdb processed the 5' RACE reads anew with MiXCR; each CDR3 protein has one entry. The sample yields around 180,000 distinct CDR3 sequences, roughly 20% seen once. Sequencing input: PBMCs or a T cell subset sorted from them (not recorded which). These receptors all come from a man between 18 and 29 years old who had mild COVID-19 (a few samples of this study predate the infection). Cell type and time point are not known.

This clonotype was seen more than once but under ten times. Written as DNA, the CDR3 is TGCGCCAGCAGCTTGGACTCAGGGGTCAGCGCTAATGAAAAACTGTTTTTT. Its protein is CASSLDSGVSANEKLFF. The chain is built from TRBV5-1 and TRBJ1-4; the D gene is possibly TRBD1 (6 bases). V lost 0 bases and J lost 3, with 15 bases in between. This CDR3 spans 17 amino acids. Germline loops: CDR1 SGHRS, CDR2 YFSETQ.

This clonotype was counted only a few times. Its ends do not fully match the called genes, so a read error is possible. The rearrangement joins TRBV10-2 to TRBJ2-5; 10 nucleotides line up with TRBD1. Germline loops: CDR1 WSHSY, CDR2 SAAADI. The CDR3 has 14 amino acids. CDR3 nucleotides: TGCGCCACCAGTCGGACAGGGGGGACGTTGACCCAGTACTTC. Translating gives CATSRTGGTLTQYF.

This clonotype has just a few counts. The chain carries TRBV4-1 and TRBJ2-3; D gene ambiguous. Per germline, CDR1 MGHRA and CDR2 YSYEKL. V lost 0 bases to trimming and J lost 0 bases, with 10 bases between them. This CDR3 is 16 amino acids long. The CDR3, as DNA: TGCGCCAGCAGCCAAGAAGCTCCACCTAGCACAGATACGCAGTATTTT. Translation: CASSQEAPPSTDTQYF.

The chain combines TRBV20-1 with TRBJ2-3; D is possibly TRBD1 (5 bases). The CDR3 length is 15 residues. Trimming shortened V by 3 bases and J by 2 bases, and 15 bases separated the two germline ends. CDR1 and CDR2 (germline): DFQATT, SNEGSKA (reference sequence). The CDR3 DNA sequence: TGCAGTGCTAGCAACCCGTTGACAGCCACAGATACGCAGTATTTT. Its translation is CSASNPLTATDTQYF.

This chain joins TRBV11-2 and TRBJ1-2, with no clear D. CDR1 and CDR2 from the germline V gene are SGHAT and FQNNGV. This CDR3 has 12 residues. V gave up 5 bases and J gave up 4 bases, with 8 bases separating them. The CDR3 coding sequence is TGTGCCAGCAGCGTACAGAGCTATGGCTACACCTTC. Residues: CASSVQSYGYTF. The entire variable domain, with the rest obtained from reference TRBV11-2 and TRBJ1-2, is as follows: EAGVAQSPRYKIIEKRQSVAFWCNPISGHATLYWYQQILGQGPKLLIQFQNNGVVDDSQLPKDRFSAERLKGVDSTLKIQPAKLEDSAVYLCASSVQSYGYTFGSGTRLTVV.

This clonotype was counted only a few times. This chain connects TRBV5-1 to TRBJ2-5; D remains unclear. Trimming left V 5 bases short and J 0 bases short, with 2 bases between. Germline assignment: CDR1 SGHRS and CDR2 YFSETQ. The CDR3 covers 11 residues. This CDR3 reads CASRYQETQYF. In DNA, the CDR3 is TGCGCCAGCAGGTACCAAGAGACCCAGTACTTC.

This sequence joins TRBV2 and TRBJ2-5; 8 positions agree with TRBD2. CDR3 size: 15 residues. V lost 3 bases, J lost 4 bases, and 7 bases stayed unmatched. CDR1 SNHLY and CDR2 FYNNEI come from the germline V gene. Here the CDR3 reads CASSEALAGTETQYF. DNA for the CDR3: TGTGCCAGCAGTGAGGCGCTAGCGGGCACAGAGACCCAGTACTTC.

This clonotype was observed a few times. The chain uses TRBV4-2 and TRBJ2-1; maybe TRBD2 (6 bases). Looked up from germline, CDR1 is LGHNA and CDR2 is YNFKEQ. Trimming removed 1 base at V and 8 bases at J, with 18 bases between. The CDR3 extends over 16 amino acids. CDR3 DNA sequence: TGTGCCAGCAGCCAAGTCGGGCGGGATGGGGTCGATGAGCAGTTCTTC. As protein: CASSQVGRDGVDEQFF.